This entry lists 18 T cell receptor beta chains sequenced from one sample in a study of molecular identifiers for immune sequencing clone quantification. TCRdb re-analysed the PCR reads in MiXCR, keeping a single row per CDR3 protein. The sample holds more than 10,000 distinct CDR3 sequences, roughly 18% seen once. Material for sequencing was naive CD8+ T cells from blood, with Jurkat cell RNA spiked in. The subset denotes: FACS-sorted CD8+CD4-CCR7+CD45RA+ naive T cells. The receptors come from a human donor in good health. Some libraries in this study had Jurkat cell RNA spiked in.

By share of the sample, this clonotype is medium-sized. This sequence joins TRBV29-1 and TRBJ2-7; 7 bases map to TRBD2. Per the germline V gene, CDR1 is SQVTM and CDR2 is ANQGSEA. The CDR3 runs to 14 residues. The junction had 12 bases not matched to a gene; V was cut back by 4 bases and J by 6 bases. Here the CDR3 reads CSVVLERDLLEQYF. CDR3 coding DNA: TGCAGCGTTGTCTTGGAGCGGGACCTCCTCGAGCAGTACTTC.

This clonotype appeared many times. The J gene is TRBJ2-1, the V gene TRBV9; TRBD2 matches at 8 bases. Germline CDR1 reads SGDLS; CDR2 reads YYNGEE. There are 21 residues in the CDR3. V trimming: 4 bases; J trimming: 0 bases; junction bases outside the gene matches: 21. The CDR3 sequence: CASSPGLTGSGGPPSYNEQFF. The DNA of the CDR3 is TGTGCCAGCAGCCCAGGACTAACGGGGAGCGGGGGCCCCCCCTCCTACAATGAGCAGTTCTTC.

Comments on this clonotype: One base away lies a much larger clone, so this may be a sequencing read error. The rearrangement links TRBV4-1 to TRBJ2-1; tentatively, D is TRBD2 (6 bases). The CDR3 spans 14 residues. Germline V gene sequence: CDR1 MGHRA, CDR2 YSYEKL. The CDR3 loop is CASSPRDWNNEQSF. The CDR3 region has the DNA TGCGCCAGCAGCCCGCGGGACTGGAACAATGAGCAGTCCTTC.

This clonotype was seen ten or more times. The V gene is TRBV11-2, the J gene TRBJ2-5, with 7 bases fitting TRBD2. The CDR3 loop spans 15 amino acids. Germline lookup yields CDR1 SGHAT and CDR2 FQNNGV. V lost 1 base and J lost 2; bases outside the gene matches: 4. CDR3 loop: CASSLGASGQETQYF. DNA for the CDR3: TGTGCCAGCAGCTTAGGGGCTAGCGGACAAGAGACCCAGTACTTC.

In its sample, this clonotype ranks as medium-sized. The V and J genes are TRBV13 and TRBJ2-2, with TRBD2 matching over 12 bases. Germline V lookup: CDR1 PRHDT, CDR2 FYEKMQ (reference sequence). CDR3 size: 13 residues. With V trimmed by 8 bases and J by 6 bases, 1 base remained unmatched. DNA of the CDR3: TGTGCCAGCGGACTAGCGGGATCCGGGGAGCTGTTTTTT. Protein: CASGLAGSGELFF. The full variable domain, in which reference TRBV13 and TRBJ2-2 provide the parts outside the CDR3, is AAGVIQSPRHLIKEKRETATLKCYPIPRHDTVYWYQQGPGQDPQFLISFYEKMQSDKGSIPDRFSAQQFSDYHSELNMSSLELGDSALYFCASGLAGSGELFFGEGSRLTVL.

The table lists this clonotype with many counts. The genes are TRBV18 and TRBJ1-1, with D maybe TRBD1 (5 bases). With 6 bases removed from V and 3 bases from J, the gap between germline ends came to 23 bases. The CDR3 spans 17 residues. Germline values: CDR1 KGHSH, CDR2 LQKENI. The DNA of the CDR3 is TGTGCCAGCTCGCCTCCGACAGTTTGGATCTCCGACACTGAAGCTTTCTTT. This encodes CASSPPTVWISDTEAFF.

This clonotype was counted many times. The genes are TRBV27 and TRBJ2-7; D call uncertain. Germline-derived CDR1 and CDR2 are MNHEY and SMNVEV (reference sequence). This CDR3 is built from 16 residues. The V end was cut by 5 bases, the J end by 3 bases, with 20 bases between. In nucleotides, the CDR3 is TGTGCCAGCAGTCCGCGACCAACCCTAAAAGTCTACGAGCAGTACTTC. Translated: CASSPRPTLKVYEQYF.

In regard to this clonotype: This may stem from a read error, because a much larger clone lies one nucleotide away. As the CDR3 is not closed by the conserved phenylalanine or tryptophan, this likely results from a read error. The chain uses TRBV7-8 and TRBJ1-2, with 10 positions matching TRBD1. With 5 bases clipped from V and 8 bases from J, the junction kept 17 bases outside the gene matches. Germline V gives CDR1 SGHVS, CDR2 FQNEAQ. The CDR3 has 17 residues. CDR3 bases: TGTGCCAGCAGCGAATTGACAGGGGGCGATCCGAACCTGGGCTACACCCTC. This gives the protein CASSELTGGDPNLGYTL.

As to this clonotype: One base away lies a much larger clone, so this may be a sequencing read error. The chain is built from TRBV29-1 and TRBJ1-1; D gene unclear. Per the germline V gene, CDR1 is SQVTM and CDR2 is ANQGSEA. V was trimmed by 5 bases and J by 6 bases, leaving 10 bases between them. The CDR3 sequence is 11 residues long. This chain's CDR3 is CSVLADAEAFF. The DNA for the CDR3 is TGCAGCGTTCTGGCGGACGCTGAAGCTTTCTTT.

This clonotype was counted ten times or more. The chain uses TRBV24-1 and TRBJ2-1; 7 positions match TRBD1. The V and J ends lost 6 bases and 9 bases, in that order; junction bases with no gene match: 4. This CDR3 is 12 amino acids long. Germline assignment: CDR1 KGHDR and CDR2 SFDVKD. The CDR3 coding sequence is TGTGCCACCAGTATAGGGGGCAGTGAGCAGTTCTTC. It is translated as CATSIGGSEQFF.

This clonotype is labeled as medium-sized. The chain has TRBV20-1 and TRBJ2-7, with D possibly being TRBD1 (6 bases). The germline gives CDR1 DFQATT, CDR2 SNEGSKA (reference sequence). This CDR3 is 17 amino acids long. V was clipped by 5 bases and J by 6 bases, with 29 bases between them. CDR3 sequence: CSAPAKGESHLPGEQYF. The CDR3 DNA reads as TGCAGTGCTCCGGCGAAGGGGGAATCCCATCTTCCGGGCGAGCAGTACTTC.

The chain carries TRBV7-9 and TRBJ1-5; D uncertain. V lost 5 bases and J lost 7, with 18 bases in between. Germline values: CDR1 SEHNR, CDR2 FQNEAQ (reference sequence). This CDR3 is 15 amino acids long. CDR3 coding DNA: TGTGCCAGCAGCCCTAGGGAGGGTTGGGTCCAGCCCCAGCATTTT. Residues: CASSPREGWVQPQHF.

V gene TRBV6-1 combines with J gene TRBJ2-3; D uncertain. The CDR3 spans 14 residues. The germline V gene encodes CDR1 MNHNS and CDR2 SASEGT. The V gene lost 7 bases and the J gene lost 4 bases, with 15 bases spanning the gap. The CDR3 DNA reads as TGTGCCAGCACAAACATGGGTACGGCAGATACGCAGTATTTT. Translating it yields CASTNMGTADTQYF.

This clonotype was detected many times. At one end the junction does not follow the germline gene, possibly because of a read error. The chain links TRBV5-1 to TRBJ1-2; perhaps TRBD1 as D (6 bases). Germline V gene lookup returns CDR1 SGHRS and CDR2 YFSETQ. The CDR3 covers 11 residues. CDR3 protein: CASSGSQGTIF. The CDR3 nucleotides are TGCGCCAGCAGCGGGTCACAGGGCACCATCTTC.

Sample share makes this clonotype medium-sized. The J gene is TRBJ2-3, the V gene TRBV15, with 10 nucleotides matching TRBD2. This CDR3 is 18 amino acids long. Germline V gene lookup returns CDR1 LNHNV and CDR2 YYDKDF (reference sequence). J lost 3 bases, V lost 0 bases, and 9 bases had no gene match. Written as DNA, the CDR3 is TGTGCCACCAGCAGAGAGCTAGCGGGAGTGTTAGGTACAGATACGCAGTATTTT. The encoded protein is CATSRELAGVLGTDTQYF.

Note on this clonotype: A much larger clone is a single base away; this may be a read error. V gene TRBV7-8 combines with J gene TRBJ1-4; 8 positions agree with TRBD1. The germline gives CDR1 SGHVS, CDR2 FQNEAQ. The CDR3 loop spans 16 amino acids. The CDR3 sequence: CASSSMDRELNEKLLF. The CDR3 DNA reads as TGTGCCAGCAGCTCCATGGACAGGGAACTTAATGAAAAACTGCTTTTT.

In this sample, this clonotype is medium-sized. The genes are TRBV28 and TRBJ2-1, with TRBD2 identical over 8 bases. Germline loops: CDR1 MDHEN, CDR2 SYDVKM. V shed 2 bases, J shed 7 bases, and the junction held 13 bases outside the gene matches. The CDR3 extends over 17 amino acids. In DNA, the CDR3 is TGTGCCAGCAGTTTAATAGGAGCTAGCGGGTCGGGGAATGAGCAGTTCTTC. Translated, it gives CASSLIGASGSGNEQFF.

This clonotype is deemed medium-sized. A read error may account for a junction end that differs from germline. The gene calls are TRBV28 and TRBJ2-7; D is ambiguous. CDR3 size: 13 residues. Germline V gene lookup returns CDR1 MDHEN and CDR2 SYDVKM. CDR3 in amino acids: CASRLYTRNEQYF. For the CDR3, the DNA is TGTGCCAGCAGATTATATACTCGGAACGAGCAGTACTTC.